This section outlines one TCR beta chain sequence together with its context. The antigen it binds to is not known. The sample holds no much larger clone one base away, and base qualities are not on file. V and J lose 4 bases and 0 bases, and a span of 10 bases separates them. The CDR3 goes from the cysteine to the phenylalanine over 14 residues. Only the CDR3 DNA is retained, 42 bases long and in frame from the first base. CDR1 is given as SGDLS and CDR2 as YYNGEE, both from the germline V gene. Donors were six healthy women forming three monozygous twin pairs. All three twin pairs had been reared together and were thought likely to have met the same infectious agents and vaccines. RNA was isolated from peripheral blood mononuclear cells and used to prepare TCR cDNA libraries. The method behind the library was 5' RACE. The instrument given in TCRdb is Illumina Genome Analyzer IIx. The RNA-based TCR cDNA libraries were made using a previously described protocol that was modified in several ways. To prevent cross-contamination, sample-specific barcodes were added to both ends of each TCR cDNA library during cDNA synthesis and amplification. From the authors' description of their analysis: Each individual had between about 95,000 and nearly 500,000 identified clonotypes, and each library contained roughly 2.2 to 3.6 million CDR3-containing reads. Reads with improper barcode index combinations were discarded, and clonesets were then built for each library with the MiTCR software. While assembling CDR3 clonotypes, MiTCR corrected PCR and sequencing errors and either filtered or rescued low-quality reads. Artificial out-of-frame clonotypes were mapped to in-frame sequences, with one indel allowed in the CDR3, and then removed. Similarity in V and J gene usage between donors was calculated as the Jensen-Shannon divergence divided by the mean entropy. The raw public reads went through TCRdb reprocessing: fastp at Q25, MiXCR clone calling, in-frame beta chains kept. When rows share a CDR3 protein, they turn into one entry using the most common DNA and genes. The V and J calls reflect TCRdb's pipeline rather than the authors' work. Here the sample has roughly 380,000 distinct CDR3 sequences; approximately 30% occur a single time. The ten top clones hold 5.5% to 7% of the sample.

This sample was taken from a study of identical twins' blood T cells (dated by TCRdb to 2013 to 2014). About the investigation overall: About 48 million Illumina reads were obtained across about twelve libraries, of which six were alpha-chain libraries and six were beta-chain libraries. To assess how genetics influences repertoire formation, the study used next-generation sequencing to compare the TCR alpha and beta chain repertoires of three pairs of monozygous twins. Study-wide findings and limitations: How many CDR3 clonotypes two donors shared depended mainly on the product of their cloneset sizes, and the twins did not clearly stray from this trend. The proposed role of the TCRalpha J segment in MHC recognition during thymic selection was stated to require validation by independent studies. Looking at the most abundant TCRbeta clonotypes, every donor had more CDR3 sequences in common with her twin than with unrelated donors. V gene usage was reported to be markedly more similar within twin pairs than between unrelated donors, even among non-selected out-of-frame TCRbeta clonotypes. Environmental influences could not be excluded as an explanation for twin similarity, since twins were reared together.

Recombination joined TRBV9 with TRBJ1-1, with no reliable assignment of the D segment. Sequenced: PBMCs. The clonotype was recovered from a woman aged 18 to 55 in good health. CDR3 region: CASSPIILNTEAFF. The nucleotides read TGTGCCAGCAGCCCGATAATCTTGAACACTGAAGCTTTCTTT.